Shown below are 25 T cell receptor beta chains from a single sample sequenced in a study of technical replicates of blood from a few donors. Profiling relied on immunoSEQ multiplex PCR, and the TCRdb table lists in-frame clones only, not all of them. The data show more than 75,000 clones, with around 96% seen just once and approximately 0.37% held by the top ten. What was sequenced was T cells isolated from PBMCs. The receptors shown here come from a human donor in good health.

This chain links TRBV27 with TRBJ2-1; possible D gene TRBD1, 5 bases. Trimming took 1 base from V and 1 from J, leaving 14 bases between them. Germline V gene data show CDR1 as MNHEY and CDR2 as SMNVEV (reference sequence). CDR3 length: 17 amino acids. Written as DNA, the CDR3 is TGTGCCAGCAGTTTATATTGGCAGGGAAGTTCCTACAATGAGCAGTTCTTC. This translates into CASSLYWQGSSYNEQFF.

This clone was recorded only once. The V call is TRBV25-1, the J call TRBJ1-3, with D possibly matching TRBD1 (5 bases). CDR3 size: 14 residues. Germline CDR1 MGHDK, CDR2 SYGVNS. Trimming left V 0 bases short and J 8 bases short, with 11 bases between. CDR3: CASSEYGGRDTIYF. The CDR3 bases are TGTGCCAGCAGTGAATACGGGGGTCGGGACACCATATATTTT.

The V gene is TRBV7-3, the J gene TRBJ2-1; 15 bases match TRBD2. Germline V gene sequence: CDR1 SGHTA, CDR2 FQGTGA. J lost 9 bases, V lost 3 bases, and 3 bases had no gene match. The length of the CDR3 is 15 residues. The DNA for the CDR3 is TGTGCCAGCAGCTTGGGACTAGCGGGAGGAGCTGAGCAGTTCTTC. Its translation: CASSLGLAGGAEQFF.

The V call is TRBV2, the J call TRBJ1-5; D perhaps matches TRBD1 (5 bases). CDR3 length: 14 residues. Looked up from germline, CDR1 is SNHLY and CDR2 is FYNNEI. Trimming stripped 5 bases from V and 5 bases from J, with 13 bases between. The CDR3 coding sequence is TGTGCCAGCAGTTATGACAGAAAAGATCAGCCCCAGCATTTT. This encodes CASSYDRKDQPQHF.

The chain uses TRBV29-1 and TRBJ2-3; 7 bases line up with TRBD2. There are 12 residues in the CDR3. Germline values: CDR1 SQVTM, CDR2 ANQGSEA. The junction had 5 bases not matched to a gene; V was cut back by 7 bases and J by 4 bases. CDR3 region: CSGGGTPDTQYF. In nucleotides, the CDR3 is TGCAGCGGGGGAGGGACTCCAGATACGCAGTATTTT.

The chain couples TRBV19 to TRBJ2-1; D remains ambiguous. Trimming removed 1 base at V and 2 bases at J, with 12 bases between. Germline lookup yields CDR1 LNHDA and CDR2 SQIVND (reference sequence). The CDR3 totals 16 residues. CDR3 protein: CASSIAGFFPYNEQFF. The CDR3 DNA follows: TGTGCCAGTAGTATAGCCGGGTTTTTCCCCTACAATGAGCAGTTCTTC.

This clone showed up just once. V and J are TRBV2 and TRBJ1-4; 8 bases fit TRBD1. The CDR3 spans 13 residues. J lost 8 bases, V lost 4 bases, and 3 bases had no gene match. Germline CDR1 reads SNHLY; CDR2 reads FYNNEI. CDR3 bases: TGTGCCAGCAGTGCGGACAGGGAAGAAAAACTGTTTTTT. Its translation is CASSADREEKLFF. Full variable domain (remainder filled in from reference TRBV2 and TRBJ1-4): EPEVTQTPSHQVTQMGQEVILRCVPISNHLYFYWYRQILGQKVEFLVSFYNNEISEKSEIFDDQFSVERPDGSNFTLKIRSTKLEDSAMYFCASSADREEKLFFGSGTQLSVL.

The chain couples TRBV21-1 to TRBJ1-5. TRBV21-1 is described as a pseudogene. The CDR3 has 18 amino acids. In nucleotides, the CDR3 is TGTGCCAGCAGCAAAAGGGGCCGGGGGTGGCAGCAGCTTCGGCCCCAGCATTTT. It codes for CASSKRGRGWQQLRPQHF.

The chain combines TRBV10-3 with TRBJ2-4, with 8 bases matching TRBD1. The CDR3 has 13 residues. Germline V lookup: CDR1 ENHRY, CDR2 SYGVKD. The V gene end was trimmed by 1 base and the J gene end by 8 bases; junction bases not matched to a gene: 1. In DNA, the CDR3 is TGTGCCATCAGTGAGTTACAGGGGGACATTCAGTACTTC. Translating it yields CAISELQGDIQYF.

This clone has just a few counts. The CDR3 DNA reads TGTGCCAGCAGTACCGGGAGGGGAGCTTTCTTT. It codes for CASSTGRGAFF. The chain links TRBV6-5 to TRBJ1-1, with D possibly matching TRBD1 (5 bases). The CDR3 loop spans 11 amino acids. The V and J ends lost 5 bases and 10 bases respectively, with 11 bases between them. The germline gives CDR1 MNHEY, CDR2 SVGAGI.

The rearrangement links TRBV11-3 to TRBJ2-7, with 11 bases fitting TRBD1. Germline CDR1 is SGHNT and CDR2 is YENEEA. J gave up 4 bases and V 6 bases, and 5 bases lay outside the gene matches. The CDR3 is 14 residues long. The CDR3 sequence is CASRPGTGGYEQYF. Here the CDR3 DNA reads TGTGCCAGCAGGCCCGGGACAGGGGGATACGAGCAGTACTTC.

The J gene is TRBJ2-7, the V gene TRBV2; 8 bases fit TRBD2. V lost 7 bases and J lost 5; bases outside the gene matches: 13. In germline, CDR1 is SNHLY, CDR2 FYNNEI. This CDR3 has 15 residues. The CDR3 here is CASTKPGLEGDEQYF. The CDR3 coding sequence is TGTGCCAGCACTAAACCGGGACTAGAAGGAGACGAGCAGTACTTC.

The genes are TRBV27 and TRBJ2-7, with D maybe TRBD1 (5 bases). Germline CDR1 reads MNHEY; CDR2 reads SMNVEV (reference sequence). This CDR3 has 16 amino acids. Trimming stripped 4 bases from V and 4 bases from J, with 20 bases between. The CDR3 sequence is CASSSNRSLISYEQYF. CDR3 sequence (DNA): TGTGCCAGCAGTTCCAACAGGTCCCTAATTTCTTACGAGCAGTACTTC.

The rearrangement uses TRBV9 and TRBJ2-7; no reliable D call. Germline lookup yields CDR1 SGDLS and CDR2 YYNGEE. Trimming stripped 3 bases from V and 7 bases from J, with 11 bases between. The CDR3 has 12 amino acids. Here the CDR3 reads CASSASVSEQYF. The CDR3 DNA reads TGTGCCAGCAGCGCTTCGGTGAGTGAGCAGTACTTC.

This clone was recorded once. The CDR3 reads CASSQGKGPFATNEKLFF. DNA of the CDR3: TGCGCCAGCAGCCAAGGAAAGGGGCCCTTTGCAACTAATGAAAAACTGTTTTTT. The chain combines TRBV4-1 with TRBJ1-4, with a possible D match to TRBD1 (5 bases). The CDR3 is 18 residues long. Trimming pared 1 base from V and 0 bases from J, leaving 15 bases between. Germline CDR1 is MGHRA and CDR2 is YSYEKL.

The chain combines TRBV7-2 with TRBJ2-2, with no clear D. V shed 1 base and J shed 6 bases, with 12 bases lying between them. This CDR3 is 15 amino acids long. Germline V lookup: CDR1 SGHTA, CDR2 FQGNSA. The CDR3: CASSLVTQVSGELFF. The CDR3 DNA is TGTGCCAGCAGCTTAGTGACACAAGTATCCGGGGAGCTGTTTTTT.

The CDR3 nucleotides are TGTGCCAGCAGCGTAGATGAGGGGGCTGGAAACACCATATATTTT. It is translated as CASSVDEGAGNTIYF. The chain is built from TRBV9 and TRBJ1-3; tentatively, D is TRBD1 (6 bases). The CDR3 is 15 residues long. The V end lost 0 bases, the J end lost 2 bases, and 9 bases lay between the germline ends. Germline V CDR1 and CDR2: SGDLS, YYNGEE. The full variable domain, completed using reference TRBV9 and TRBJ1-3, is DSGVTQTPKHLITATGQRVTLRCSPRSGDLSVYWYQQSLDQGLQFLIQYYNGEERAKGNILERFSAQQFPDLHSELNLSSLELGDSALYFCASSVDEGAGNTIYFGEGSWLTVV.

Only one count was recorded for this clone. CDR3 region: CASSLSRGTGELFF. The CDR3 DNA reads as TGTGCCAGCAGCCTTTCCAGGGGGACCGGGGAGCTGTTTTTT. The chain uses TRBV11-3 and TRBJ2-2; 7 bases agree with TRBD1. The CDR3 covers 14 residues. Germline CDR1 reads SGHNT; CDR2 reads YENEEA. J gave up 5 bases and V 5 bases, and 5 bases lay outside the gene matches.

The chain recombines TRBV9 with TRBJ1-5; possibly TRBD1 for D (5 bases). Germline assignment: CDR1 SGDLS and CDR2 YYNGEE. This CDR3 comprises 16 residues. Between the trimmed V and J ends, which lost 0 bases and 6 bases, there was a span of 16 bases. Here the CDR3 DNA reads TGTGCCAGCAGCGTAGACGGTGCCCCGGGGGTTCAGCCCCAGCATTTT. Translation: CASSVDGAPGVQPQHF.

The chain uses TRBV6-6 and TRBJ2-5; D not certain. The germline gives CDR1 MNHNY, CDR2 SVGAGI (reference sequence). This CDR3 comprises 11 residues. Trimming took off 5 bases at V and 3 bases at J, with 4 bases between the two ends. CDR3 sequence: CASSEKETQYF. The CDR3 region has the DNA TGTGCCAGCAGTGAGAAAGAGACCCAGTACTTC.

V and J are TRBV25-1 and TRBJ1-1, with 7 nucleotides matching TRBD1. Germline lookup yields CDR1 MGHDK and CDR2 SYGVNS. The CDR3 runs to 12 residues. V lost 1 base, J lost 8 bases, and 1 base stayed unmatched. The CDR3 coding sequence is TGTGCCAGCAGTGAATGGACAGGCGAAGCTTTCTTT. This codes for CASSEWTGEAFF. Full variable domain (missing parts from reference TRBV25-1 and TRBJ1-1): EADIYQTPRYLVIGTGKKITLECSQTMGHDKMYWYQQDPGMELHLIHYSYGVNSTEKGDLSSESTVSRIRTEHFPLTLESARPSHTSQYLCASSEWTGEAFFGQGTRLTVV.

The CDR3 sequence: CASSPNPQTVFNQPQHF. The CDR3 DNA sequence: TGTGCCAGCAGCCCCAACCCCCAGACAGTTTTCAATCAGCCCCAGCATTTT. The chain links TRBV4-2 to TRBJ1-5, with D tentatively TRBD1 (5 bases). The CDR3 loop spans 17 amino acids. V was cut by 4 bases and J by 3 bases, with 19 bases left in between. Germline assignment: CDR1 LGHNA and CDR2 YNFKEQ.

V usage is TRBV13 and J usage is TRBJ2-7, with D perhaps matching TRBD2 (6 bases). V was cut by 5 bases and J by 4 bases, with 18 bases left in between. CDR1 is PRHDT and CDR2 is FYEKMQ in the germline V gene (reference sequence). This CDR3 has 15 residues. This chain's CDR3 is CASSHRGSGFYEQYF. The CDR3 nucleotides are TGTGCCAGCAGCCACCGTGGTAGCGGATTTTACGAGCAGTACTTC.

The V gene is TRBV29-1, the J gene TRBJ1-1, with TRBD1 matching 11 bases. V was pared by 4 bases and J by 11 bases, with 12 bases of the junction left unmatched. The CDR3 covers 14 residues. Per germline, CDR1 SQVTM and CDR2 ANQGSEA. Here the CDR3 reads CSVGGPGQGGKAFF. The DNA of the CDR3 is TGCAGCGTTGGGGGCCCGGGACAGGGGGGGAAGGCTTTCTTT.

This clone was counted a single time. The chain is built from TRBV11-2 and TRBJ2-7; perhaps TRBD1 as D (6 bases). Trimming stripped 2 bases from V and 0 bases from J, with 11 bases between. CDR3 size: 15 residues. The germline gives CDR1 SGHAT, CDR2 FQNNGV. The CDR3 DNA is TGTGCCAGCAGCTTATATCAGGGGATCTCCTACGAGCAGTACTTC. This translates into CASSLYQGISYEQYF.